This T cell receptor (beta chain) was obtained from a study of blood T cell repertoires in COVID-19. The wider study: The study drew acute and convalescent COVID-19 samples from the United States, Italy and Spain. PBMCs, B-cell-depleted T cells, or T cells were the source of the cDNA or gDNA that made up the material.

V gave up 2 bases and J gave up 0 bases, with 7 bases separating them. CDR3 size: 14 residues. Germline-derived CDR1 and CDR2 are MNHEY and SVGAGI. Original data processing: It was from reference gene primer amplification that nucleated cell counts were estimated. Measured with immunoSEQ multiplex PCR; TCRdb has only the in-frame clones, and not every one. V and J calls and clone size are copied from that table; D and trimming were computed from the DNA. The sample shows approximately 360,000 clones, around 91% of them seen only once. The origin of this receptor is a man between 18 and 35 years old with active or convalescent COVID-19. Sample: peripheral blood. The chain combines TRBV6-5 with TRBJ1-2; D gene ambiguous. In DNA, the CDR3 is TGTGCCAGCAGTTACACGCGTGCTAACTATGGCTACACCTTC. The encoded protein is CASSYTRANYGYTF.